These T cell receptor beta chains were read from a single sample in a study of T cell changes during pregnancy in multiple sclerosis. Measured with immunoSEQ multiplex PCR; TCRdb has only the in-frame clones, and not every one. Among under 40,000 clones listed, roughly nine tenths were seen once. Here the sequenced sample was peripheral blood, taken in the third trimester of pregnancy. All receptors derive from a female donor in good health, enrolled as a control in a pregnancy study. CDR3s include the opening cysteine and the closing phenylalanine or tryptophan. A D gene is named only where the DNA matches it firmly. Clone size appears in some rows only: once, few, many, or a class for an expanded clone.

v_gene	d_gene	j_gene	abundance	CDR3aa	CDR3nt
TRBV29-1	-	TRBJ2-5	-	CSVGGGQETQYF	TGCAGCGTTGGAGGGGGACAAGAGACCCAGTACTTC
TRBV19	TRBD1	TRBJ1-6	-	CASSKGQGAVNSPLHF	TGTGCCAGTAGTAAGGGACAGGGGGCGGTTAATTCACCCCTCCACTTT
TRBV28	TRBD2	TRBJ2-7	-	CASSPGAGDSYEQYF	TGTGCCAGCAGTCCAGGAGCGGGAGACTCCTACGAGCAGTACTTC
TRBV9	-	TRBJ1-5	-	CASSPHSNQPQHF	TGTGCCAGCAGCCCCCATAGCAATCAGCCCCAGCATTTT
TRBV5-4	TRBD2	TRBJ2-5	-	CASSSPSGYQETQYF	TGTGCCAGCAGCTCCCCTAGCGGGTACCAAGAGACCCAGTACTTC
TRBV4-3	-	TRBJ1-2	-	CASSQEGLNYGYTF	TGCGCCAGCAGCCAAGAGGGACTTAACTATGGCTACACCTTC
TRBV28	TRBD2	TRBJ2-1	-	CATLTSGAYNEQFF	TGTGCCACTTTGACTAGCGGGGCCTACAATGAGCAGTTCTTC
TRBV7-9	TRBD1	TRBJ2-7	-	CASRFGQGAGEQYF	TGTGCCAGCAGATTCGGACAGGGGGCGGGGGAGCAGTACTTC
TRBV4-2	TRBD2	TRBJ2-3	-	CASSLATSGQLRTDTQYF	TGTGCCAGCAGCCTAGCCACTAGCGGGCAGCTCCGCACAGATACGCAGTATTTT
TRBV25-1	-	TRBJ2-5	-	CASIQETQYF	TGTGCCAGCATACAAGAGACCCAGTACTTC
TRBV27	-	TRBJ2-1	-	CASTISGGSYNEQFF	TGTGCCAGCACGATTAGTGGGGGGTCCTACAATGAGCAGTTCTTC
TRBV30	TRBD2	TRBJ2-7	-	CAWSSGLAGGRGEQYF	TGTGCCTGGAGCTCCGGACTAGCGGGAGGTCGGGGGGAGCAGTACTTC
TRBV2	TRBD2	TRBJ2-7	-	CASSTTGLAGDRSYEQYF	TGTGCCAGCAGCACCACGGGACTAGCGGGAGATCGGTCCTACGAGCAGTACTTC
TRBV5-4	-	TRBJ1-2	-	CASSLTGVLNYGYTF	TGTGCCAGCAGCTTAACAGGTGTCCTTAACTATGGCTACACCTTC
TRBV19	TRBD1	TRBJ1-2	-	CASSSESTGESGYTF	TGTGCCAGTAGTTCCGAGTCGACAGGGGAATCTGGCTACACCTTC
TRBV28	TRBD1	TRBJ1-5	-	CASSKTGGDYQPQHF	TGTGCCAGCAGCAAGACAGGGGGCGACTATCAGCCCCAGCATTTT
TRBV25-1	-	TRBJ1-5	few	CASSGLSSNQPQHF	TGTGCCAGCAGTGGGCTGTCGAGCAATCAGCCCCAGCATTTT
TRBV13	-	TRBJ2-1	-	CASSSILSGNNEQFF	TGTGCCAGCAGCTCCATTCTCAGCGGAAACAATGAGCAGTTCTTC
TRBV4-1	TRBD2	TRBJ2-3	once	CASSQGGGSTDTQYF	TGCGCCAGCAGCCAAGGGGGGGGATCCACAGATACGCAGTATTTT
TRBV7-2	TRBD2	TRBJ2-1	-	CASSLVRRENEQFF	TGTGCCAGCAGCTTAGTTCGGCGGGAGAATGAGCAGTTCTTC
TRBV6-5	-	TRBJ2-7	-	CASRTRGPYEQYF	TGTGCCAGCAGGACACGTGGTCCTTACGAGCAGTACTTC
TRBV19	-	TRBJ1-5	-	CASSMGRLGEPQHF	TGTGCCAGTAGTATGGGTAGGCTAGGGGAGCCCCAGCATTTT
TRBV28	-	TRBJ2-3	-	CASGTQGEKQYF	TGTGCCAGCGGAACCCAGGGTGAGAAGCAGTATTTT
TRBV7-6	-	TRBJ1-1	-	CASSAGRVITEAFF	TGTGCCAGCAGCGCTGGGCGAGTAATTACTGAAGCTTTCTTT
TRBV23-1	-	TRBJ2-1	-	CASSQLRVYNEQFF	TGCGCCAGCAGTCAACTCAGGGTATACAATGAGCAGTTCTTC
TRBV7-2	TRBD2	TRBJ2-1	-	CASSSTWTSGGPYNEQFF	TGTGCCAGCAGCTCCACCTGGACTAGCGGGGGGCCGTACAATGAGCAGTTCTTC
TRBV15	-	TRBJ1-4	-	CATSRFPGDTSTNEKLFF	TGTGCCACCAGCAGGTTCCCGGGAGACACTTCAACTAATGAAAAACTGTTTTTT
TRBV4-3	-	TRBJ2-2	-	CASSQDAGVTGELFF	TGCGCCAGCAGCCAAGATGCAGGGGTCACCGGGGAGCTGTTTTTT
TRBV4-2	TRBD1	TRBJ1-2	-	CASSQGQETNYGYTF	TGTGCCAGCAGCCAGGGACAGGAAACAAACTATGGCTACACCTTC
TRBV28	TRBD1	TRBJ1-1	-	CASSLLGQGANTEAFF	TGTGCCAGCAGTTTACTTGGACAGGGAGCGAACACTGAAGCTTTCTTT
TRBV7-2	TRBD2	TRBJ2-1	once	CASSMTSGRAYNEQFF	TGTGCCAGCAGCATGACTAGCGGGAGGGCCTACAATGAGCAGTTCTTC
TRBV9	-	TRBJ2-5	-	CASGDPGETQYF	TGTGCCAGCGGTGACCCCGGGGAGACCCAGTACTTC
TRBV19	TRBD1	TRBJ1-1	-	CASSTRDRFTEAFF	TGTGCCAGTAGTACCAGGGACAGGTTCACTGAAGCTTTCTTT
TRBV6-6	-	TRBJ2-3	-	CASSYSTRDTDTQYF	TGTGCCAGCAGTTACTCGACCAGGGACACAGATACGCAGTATTTT
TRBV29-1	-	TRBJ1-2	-	CSVGDLYSGYTF	TGCAGCGTAGGGGACTTATACAGTGGCTACACCTTC
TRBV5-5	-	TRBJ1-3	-	CASTREGVFPGNTIYF	TGTGCCAGCACCAGGGAGGGAGTGTTCCCTGGAAACACCATATATTTT
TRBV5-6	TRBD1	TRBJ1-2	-	CASSLGGGGHYGYTF	TGTGCCAGCAGCTTGGGAGGGGGCGGTCACTATGGCTACACCTTC
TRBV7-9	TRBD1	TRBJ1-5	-	CASSLEGQLFNQPQHF	TGTGCCAGCAGCTTAGAGGGACAGTTATTCAATCAGCCCCAGCATTTT
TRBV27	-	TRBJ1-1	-	CASSPSYYRDDMNTEAFF	TGTGCCAGCAGTCCTTCCTATTACAGGGACGACATGAACACTGAAGCTTTCTTT
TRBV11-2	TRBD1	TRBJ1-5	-	CASSLGVGQGNQPQHF	TGTGCCAGCAGCTTAGGCGTGGGACAGGGGAATCAGCCCCAGCATTTT
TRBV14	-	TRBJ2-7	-	CASSQGGWGPFLSYEQYF	TGTGCCAGCAGCCAAGGTGGGTGGGGCCCATTCCTCTCCTACGAGCAGTACTTC
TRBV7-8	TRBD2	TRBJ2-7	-	CATTLGREVHSASYEQYF	TGTGCCACCACTCTCGGGCGGGAGGTCCATTCTGCTTCCTACGAGCAGTACTTC
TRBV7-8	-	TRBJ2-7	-	CASSLGSFFYEQYF	TGTGCCAGCAGCTTAGGTTCCTTCTTTTACGAGCAGTACTTC
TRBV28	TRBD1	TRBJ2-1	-	CASSLTGTGLYNEQFF	TGTGCCAGCAGTCTCACGGGGACAGGGCTCTACAATGAGCAGTTCTTC
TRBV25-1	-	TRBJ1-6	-	CASSESTVRNSPLHF	TGTGCCAGCAGTGAATCGACGGTGAGGAATTCACCCCTCCACTTT
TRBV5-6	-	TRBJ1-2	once	CASTREGPQYGYTF	TGTGCCAGCACCCGGGAAGGACCCCAATATGGCTACACCTTC
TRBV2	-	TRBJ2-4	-	CASSPVMETKNIQYF	TGTGCCAGCAGTCCCGTAATGGAGACCAAAAACATTCAGTACTTC
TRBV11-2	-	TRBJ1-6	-	CASSSYGGRDPLHF	TGTGCCAGCAGCTCGTACGGCGGCCGCGATCCCCTCCACTTT
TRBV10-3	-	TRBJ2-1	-	CAISGVLNQRQAYNEQFF	TGTGCCATCAGCGGAGTCCTAAATCAGCGGCAAGCCTACAATGAGCAGTTCTTC
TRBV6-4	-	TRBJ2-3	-	CASSPQGDLSTDTQYF	TGTGCCAGCAGCCCCCAAGGGGATCTAAGCACAGATACGCAGTATTTT
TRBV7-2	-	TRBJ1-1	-	CASSLVRTQGYTEAFF	TGTGCCAGCAGCTTAGTCCGGACACAGGGATACACTGAAGCTTTCTTT
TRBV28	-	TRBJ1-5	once	CASRAGAFLNQPQHF	TGTGCCAGCAGAGCAGGCGCCTTCCTAAATCAGCCCCAGCATTTT
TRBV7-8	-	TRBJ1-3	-	CASSVDAKGTGNTIYF	TGTGCCAGCAGCGTTGATGCTAAGGGGACTGGAAACACCATATATTTT
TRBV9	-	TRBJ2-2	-	CASSEGDYGELFF	TGTGCCAGCAGCGAGGGGGATTACGGGGAGCTGTTTTTT
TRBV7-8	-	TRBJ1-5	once	CASSSQGGVFGSNQPQHF	TGTGCCAGCAGCTCCCAGGGTGGGGTGTTTGGTAGCAATCAGCCCCAGCATTTT
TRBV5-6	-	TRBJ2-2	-	CASSLGQINTGELFF	TGTGCCAGCAGCTTGGGACAGATAAACACCGGGGAGCTGTTTTTT